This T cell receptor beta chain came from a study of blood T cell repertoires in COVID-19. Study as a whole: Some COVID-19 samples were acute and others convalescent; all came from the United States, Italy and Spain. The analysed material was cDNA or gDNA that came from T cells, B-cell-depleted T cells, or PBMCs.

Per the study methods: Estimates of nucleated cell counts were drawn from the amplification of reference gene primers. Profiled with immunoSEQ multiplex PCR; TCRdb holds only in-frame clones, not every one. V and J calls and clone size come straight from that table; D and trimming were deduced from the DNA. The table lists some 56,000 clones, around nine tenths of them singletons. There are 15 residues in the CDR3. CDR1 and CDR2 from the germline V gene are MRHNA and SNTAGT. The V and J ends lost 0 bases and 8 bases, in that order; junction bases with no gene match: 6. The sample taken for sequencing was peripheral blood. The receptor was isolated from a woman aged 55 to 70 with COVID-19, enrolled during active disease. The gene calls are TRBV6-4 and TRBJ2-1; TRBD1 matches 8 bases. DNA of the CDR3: TGTGCCAGCAGTGACTCGACAGGGGCTTCGGATGAGCAGTTCTTC. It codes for CASSDSTGASDEQFF.